These 2 T cell receptor beta chains were sequenced from one sample in a study of T cells in Graves' hyperthyroidism and ophthalmopathy. Authors of the study amplified TCR beta CDR3 regions from RNA transcripts. The HTBI primer set was used in a first-round RT-PCR of the TCR CDR3. TCRdb itself ran the multiplex PCR reads through MiXCR, one entry per CDR3 protein. The data contain over 120,000 distinct CDR3 sequences, 22% of them singletons. The sequencing input was blood. The source is a woman aged 45-65 years with Graves' hyperthyroidism that later progressed to Graves' ophthalmopathy.

The chain couples TRBV2 to TRBJ2-3; possible D gene TRBD1, 6 bases. V shed 5 bases and J shed 2 bases, with 14 bases lying between them. Germline assignment: CDR1 SNHLY and CDR2 FYNNEI. This CDR3 contains 15 residues. CDR3 loop: CASSSSGVSTDTQYF. As DNA, the CDR3 is TGTGCCAGCAGTTCTTCAGGGGTCTCCACAGATACGCAGTATTTT.

This clonotype was seen at least ten times. The V gene is TRBV2, the J gene TRBJ2-1; 8 bases agree with TRBD2. The CDR3 sequence is 14 residues long. Trimming took 3 bases from V and 8 from J; bases not matched to a gene: 6. In germline, CDR1 is SNHLY, CDR2 FYNNEI. CDR3 nucleotide sequence: TGTGCCAGCAGTGACTCGGGAGGGTCCGATGAGCAGTTCTTC. Its protein is CASSDSGGSDEQFF.